Listed below are T cell receptor beta chains from one sample, sequenced in a study of cytomegalovirus exposure and HLA in healthy donors. Sequencing used immunoSEQ multiplex PCR; TCRdb keeps in-frame clones, though not all of them. The sample lists 75,000 to 100,000 clones, 7.6% seen once, with 2% to 2.5% in the top ten. Sequenced material: PBMCs. The origin of the receptors is a man aged 45 to 65 in good health and CMV-seronegative. The CDR3 runs from the conserved cysteine through the conserved F or W. The order of the fields is J gene, D gene, V gene, clone size, CDR3 protein, CDR3 DNA. A D gene is named only where the DNA matches it firmly. The size field is filled for only some rows; it gives once, few, many or a size class.

TRBJ1-1 | - | TRBV28 | - | CASMKYSLPEAFF | TGCGCCAGCATGAAGTATTCTCTACCTGAAGCTTTCTTT
TRBJ1-6 | - | TRBV6-1 | few | CASSEAGPDSSPLHF | TGTGCCAGCAGTGAAGCGGGCCCGGATTCTTCACCCCTCCACTTT
TRBJ1-5 | TRBD1 | TRBV15 | - | CATSRDRGNQPQHF | TGTGCCACCAGTCGGGACAGGGGCAATCAGCCCCAGCATTTT
TRBJ2-1 | - | TRBV7-2 | - | CASSLRAFAGQSYNEQFF | TGTGCCAGCAGCTTACGGGCTTTTGCGGGACAGTCCTACAATGAGCAGTTCTTC
TRBJ2-5 | - | TRBV7-9 | - | CASSFRDFLYQETQYF | TGTGCCAGCAGCTTTCGGGACTTTTTGTACCAAGAGACCCAGTACTTC
TRBJ2-3 | TRBD1 | TRBV2 | - | CASSEQGSTDTQYF | TGTGCCAGCTCCGAACAGGGGTCCACAGATACGCAGTATTTT
TRBJ2-6 | - | TRBV5-4 | few | CASSSPGGMDGANVLTF | TGTGCCAGCAGCTCCCCCGGGGGAATGGATGGGGCCAACGTCCTGACTTTC
TRBJ2-2 | - | TRBV5-1 | few | CASSLAQRPNTGELFF | TGCGCCAGCAGCTTGGCCCAGCGGCCGAACACCGGGGAGCTGTTTTTT
TRBJ2-7 | - | TRBV19 | few | CASSAGPEQYF | TGTGCCAGTAGTGCAGGTCCCGAGCAGTACTTC
TRBJ1-6 | - | TRBV5-6 | few | CASSPRDYNSPLHF | TGTGCCAGCAGCCCTCGGGATTATAATTCACCCCTCCACTTT
TRBJ1-4 | TRBD1 | TRBV2 | - | CASRAQGTNEKLFF | TGTGCCAGCAGGGCACAGGGGACTAATGAAAAACTGTTTTTT
TRBJ2-7 | - | TRBV6-5 | few | CASSYSGLRYEQYF | TGTGCCAGCAGTTACAGTGGTCTTAGATACGAGCAGTACTTC
TRBJ1-3 | - | TRBV14 | few | CASSQQGNSGNTIYF | TGTGCCAGCAGCCAACAGGGGAACTCTGGAAACACCATATATTTT
TRBJ1-1 | TRBD1 | TRBV7-2 | few | CASRSDRENTEAFF | TGTGCCAGCAGATCGGACAGGGAGAACACTGAAGCTTTCTTT
TRBJ1-6 | - | TRBV28 | few | CASMGASSYNSPLHF | TGTGCCAGCATGGGGGCGAGCTCCTATAATTCACCCCTCCACTTT
TRBJ2-3 | TRBD2 | TRBV7-3 | - | CASSLRLAGTDTQYF | TGTGCCAGCAGCTTGAGACTAGCTGGCACAGATACGCAGTATTTT